The 3 T cell receptor beta chains presented below share a single source sample, sequenced in a study of cytomegalovirus exposure and HLA in healthy donors. The primer mix had 60 Vbeta and 13 Jbeta primers. Method: immunoSEQ multiplex PCR; TCRdb's copy keeps in-frame clones and lacks some. Among roughly 34,000 clones listed, about 72% were seen once. What was sequenced was PBMCs. These receptors came from a man younger than 40 in good health and CMV-seronegative.

The rearrangement joins TRBV29-1 to TRBJ2-5, with 8 bases fitting TRBD2. The CDR3 covers 12 residues. The V gene's germline CDR1 is SQVTM and CDR2 ANQGSEA. V was pared by 4 bases and J by 3 bases, with 1 base of the junction left unmatched. CDR3 coding DNA: TGCAGCGTTGGGCGGGGGGAAGAGACCCAGTACTTC. Protein: CSVGRGEETQYF.

The chain has TRBV7-9 and TRBJ2-7; 7 bases fit TRBD1. CDR3 size: 13 residues. The V gene's germline CDR1 is SEHNR and CDR2 FQNEAQ (reference sequence). J gave up 5 bases and V 6 bases, and 7 bases lay outside the gene matches. CDR3 nucleotides: TGTGCCAGCAGGCCACAGGGGTGGAACGAGCAGTACTTC. The encoded protein is CASRPQGWNEQYF.

This chain links TRBV2 with TRBJ1-2; the match to TRBD1 covers 7 bases. V lost 5 bases and J lost 4; bases outside the gene matches: 4. This CDR3 has 13 amino acids. Germline lookup yields CDR1 SNHLY and CDR2 FYNNEI. CDR3 protein: CASSRQGGYGYTF. Here the CDR3 DNA reads TGTGCCAGCAGTCGACAGGGCGGCTATGGCTACACCTTC.